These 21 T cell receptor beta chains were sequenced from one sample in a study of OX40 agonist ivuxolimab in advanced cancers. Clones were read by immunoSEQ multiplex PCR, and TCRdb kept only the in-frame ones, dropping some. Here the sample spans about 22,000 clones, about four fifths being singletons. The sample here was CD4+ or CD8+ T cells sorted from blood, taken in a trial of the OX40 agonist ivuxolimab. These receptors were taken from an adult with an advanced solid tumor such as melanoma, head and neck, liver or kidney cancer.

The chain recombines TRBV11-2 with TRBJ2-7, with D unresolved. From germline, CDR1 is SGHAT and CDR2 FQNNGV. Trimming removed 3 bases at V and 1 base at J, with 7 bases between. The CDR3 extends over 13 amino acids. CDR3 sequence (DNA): TGTGCCAGCAGCTTGGCCGGGTCCTACGAGCAGTACTTC. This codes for CASSLAGSYEQYF.

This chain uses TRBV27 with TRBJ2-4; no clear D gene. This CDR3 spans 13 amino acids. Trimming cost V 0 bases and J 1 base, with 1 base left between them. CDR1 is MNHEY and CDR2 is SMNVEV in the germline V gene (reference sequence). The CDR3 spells CASSLSAKNIQYF. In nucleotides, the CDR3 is TGTGCCAGCAGTTTATCTGCCAAAAACATTCAGTACTTC.

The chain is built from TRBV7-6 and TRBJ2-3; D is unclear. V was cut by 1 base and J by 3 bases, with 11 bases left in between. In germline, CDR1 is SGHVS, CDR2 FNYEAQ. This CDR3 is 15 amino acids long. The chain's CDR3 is CASSLGTWGTDTQYF. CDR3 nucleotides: TGTGCCAGCAGCTTAGGAACCTGGGGAACAGATACGCAGTATTTT. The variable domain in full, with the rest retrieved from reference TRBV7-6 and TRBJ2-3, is GAGVSQSPRYKVTKRGQDVALRCDPISGHVSLYWYRQALGQGPEFLTYFNYEAQQDKSGLPNDRFSAERPEGSISTLTIQRTEQRDSAMYRCASSLGTWGTDTQYFGPGTRLTVL.

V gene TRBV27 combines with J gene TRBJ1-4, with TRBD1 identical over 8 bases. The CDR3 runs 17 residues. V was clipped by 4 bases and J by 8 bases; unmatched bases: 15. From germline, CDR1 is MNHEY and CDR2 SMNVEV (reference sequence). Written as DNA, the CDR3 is TGTGCCAGCAGTTCAGTCATTGGACAGGGACCGAGGGAAAAACTGTTTTTT. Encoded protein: CASSSVIGQGPREKLFF.

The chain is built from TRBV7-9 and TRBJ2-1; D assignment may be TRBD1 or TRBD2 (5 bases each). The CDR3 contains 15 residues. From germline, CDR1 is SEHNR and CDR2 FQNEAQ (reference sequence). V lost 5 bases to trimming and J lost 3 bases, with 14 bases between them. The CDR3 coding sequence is TGTGCCAGCAGCCTATCCGGGACCTACTACAATGAGCAGTTCTTC. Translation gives CASSLSGTYYNEQFF.

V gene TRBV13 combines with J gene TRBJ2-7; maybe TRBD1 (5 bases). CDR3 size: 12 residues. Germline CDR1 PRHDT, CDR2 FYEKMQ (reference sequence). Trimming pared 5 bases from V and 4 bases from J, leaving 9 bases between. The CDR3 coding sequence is TGTGCCAGCAGCCTCCACAGGTACGAGCAGTACTTC. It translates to CASSLHRYEQYF.

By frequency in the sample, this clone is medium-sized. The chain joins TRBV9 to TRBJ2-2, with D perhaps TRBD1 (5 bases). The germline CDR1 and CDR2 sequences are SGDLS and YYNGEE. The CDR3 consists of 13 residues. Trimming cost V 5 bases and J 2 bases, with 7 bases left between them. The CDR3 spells CASRGENTGELFF. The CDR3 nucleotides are TGTGCCAGCAGAGGGGAAAACACCGGGGAGCTGTTTTTT.

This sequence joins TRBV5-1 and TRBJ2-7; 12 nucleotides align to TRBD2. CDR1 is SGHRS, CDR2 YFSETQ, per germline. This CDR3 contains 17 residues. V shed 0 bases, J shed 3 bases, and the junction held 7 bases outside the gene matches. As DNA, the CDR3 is TGCGCCAGCAGCTTGGAGTCCCCGACTAGCGGGAGCTACGAGCAGTACTTC. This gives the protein CASSLESPTSGSYEQYF. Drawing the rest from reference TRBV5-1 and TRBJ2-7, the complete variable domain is KAGVTQTPRYLIKTRGQQVTLSCSPISGHRSVSWYQQTPGQGLQFLFEYFSETQRNKGNFPGRFSGRQFSNSRSEMNVSTLELGDSALYLCASSLESPTSGSYEQYFGPGTRLTVT.

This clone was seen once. The CDR3 DNA reads as TGTGCCAGCAGTTACCGGGGGATAGGCGGCTACGAGCAGTACTTC. It specifies CASSYRGIGGYEQYF. This chain joins TRBV6-5 and TRBJ2-7; a weak D match, TRBD2 (6 bases). V lost 2 bases and J lost 3, with 14 bases in between. This CDR3 contains 15 residues. Germline CDR1 is MNHEY and CDR2 is SVGAGI.

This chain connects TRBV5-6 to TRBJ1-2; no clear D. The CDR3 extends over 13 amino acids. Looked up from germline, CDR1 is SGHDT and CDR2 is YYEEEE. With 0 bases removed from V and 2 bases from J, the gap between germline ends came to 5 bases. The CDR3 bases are TGTGCCAGCAGCTTGGTCGACAACTATGGCTACACCTTC. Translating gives CASSLVDNYGYTF.

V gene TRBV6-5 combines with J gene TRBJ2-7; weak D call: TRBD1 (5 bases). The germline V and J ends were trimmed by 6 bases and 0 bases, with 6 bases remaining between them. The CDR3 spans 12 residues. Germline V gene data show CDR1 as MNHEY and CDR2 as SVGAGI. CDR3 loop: CASRDISYEQYF. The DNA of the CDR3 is TGTGCCAGCAGGGACATCTCCTACGAGCAGTACTTC.

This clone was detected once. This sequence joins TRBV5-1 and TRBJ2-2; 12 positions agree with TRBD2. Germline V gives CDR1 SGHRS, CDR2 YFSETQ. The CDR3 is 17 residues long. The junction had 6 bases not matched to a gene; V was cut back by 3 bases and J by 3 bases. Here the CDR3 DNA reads TGCGCCAGCAGCTCCCGGCTAGCGGGAGGGGACACCGGGGAGCTGTTTTTT. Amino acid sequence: CASSSRLAGGDTGELFF.

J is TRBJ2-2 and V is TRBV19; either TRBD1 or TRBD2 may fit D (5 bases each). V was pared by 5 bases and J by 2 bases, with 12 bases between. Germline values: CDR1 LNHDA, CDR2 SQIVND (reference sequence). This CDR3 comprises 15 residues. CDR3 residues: CASSDGTDNTGELFF. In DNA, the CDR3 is TGTGCCAGTAGTGACGGGACGGACAACACCGGGGAGCTGTTTTTT.

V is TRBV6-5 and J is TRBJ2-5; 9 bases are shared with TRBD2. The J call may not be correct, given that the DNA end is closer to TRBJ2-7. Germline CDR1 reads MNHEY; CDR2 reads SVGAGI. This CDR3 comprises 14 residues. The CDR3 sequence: CASSYAGGPGEQYF. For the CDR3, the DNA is TGTGCCAGCAGTTACGCGGGAGGGCCAGGCGAGCAGTACTTC.

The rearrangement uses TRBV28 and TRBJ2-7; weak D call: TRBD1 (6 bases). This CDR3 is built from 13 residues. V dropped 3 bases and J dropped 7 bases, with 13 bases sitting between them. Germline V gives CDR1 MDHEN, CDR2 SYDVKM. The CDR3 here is CASSLGAQGEQYF. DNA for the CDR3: TGTGCCAGCAGTTTGGGCGCCCAGGGGGAGCAGTACTTC. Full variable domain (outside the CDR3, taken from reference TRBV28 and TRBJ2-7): DVKVTQSSRYLVKRTGEKVFLECVQDMDHENMFWYRQDPGLGLRLIYFSYDVKMKEKGDIPEGYSVSREKKERFSLILESASTNQTSMYLCASSLGAQGEQYFGPGTRLTVT.

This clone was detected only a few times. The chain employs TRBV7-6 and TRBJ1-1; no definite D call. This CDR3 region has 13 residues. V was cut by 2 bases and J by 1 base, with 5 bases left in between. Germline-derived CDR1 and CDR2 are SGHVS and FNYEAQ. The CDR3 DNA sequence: TGTGCCAGCAGCTTAAGCTCGAACACTGAAGCTTTCTTT. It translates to CASSLSSNTEAFF.

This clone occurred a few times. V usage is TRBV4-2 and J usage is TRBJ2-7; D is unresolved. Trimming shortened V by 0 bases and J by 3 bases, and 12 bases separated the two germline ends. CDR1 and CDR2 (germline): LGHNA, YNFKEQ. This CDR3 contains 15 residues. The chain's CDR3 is CASSQDRTTGYEQYF. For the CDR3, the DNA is TGTGCCAGCAGCCAAGACCGGACCACGGGCTACGAGCAGTACTTC.

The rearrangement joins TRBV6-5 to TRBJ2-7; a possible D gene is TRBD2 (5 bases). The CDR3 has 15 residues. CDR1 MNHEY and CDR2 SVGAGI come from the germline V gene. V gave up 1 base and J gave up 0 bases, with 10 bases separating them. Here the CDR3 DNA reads TGTGCCAGCAGTTACTTGGCGGGTCACTCCTACGAGCAGTACTTC. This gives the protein CASSYLAGHSYEQYF.

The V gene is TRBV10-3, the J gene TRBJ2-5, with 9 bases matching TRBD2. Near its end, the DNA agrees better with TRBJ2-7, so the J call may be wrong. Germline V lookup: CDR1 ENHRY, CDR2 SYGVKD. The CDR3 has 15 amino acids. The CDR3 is CAISVGTSGSYEQYF. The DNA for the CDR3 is TGTGCCATCAGTGTAGGAACTAGCGGGTCCTACGAGCAGTACTTC.

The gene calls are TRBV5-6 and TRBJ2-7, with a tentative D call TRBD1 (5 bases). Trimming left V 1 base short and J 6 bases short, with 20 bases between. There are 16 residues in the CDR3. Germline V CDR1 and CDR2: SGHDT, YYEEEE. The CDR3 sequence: CASSLSGLPSPLEQYF. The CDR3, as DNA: TGTGCCAGCAGCTTGTCAGGGCTCCCCTCCCCTCTCGAGCAGTACTTC.

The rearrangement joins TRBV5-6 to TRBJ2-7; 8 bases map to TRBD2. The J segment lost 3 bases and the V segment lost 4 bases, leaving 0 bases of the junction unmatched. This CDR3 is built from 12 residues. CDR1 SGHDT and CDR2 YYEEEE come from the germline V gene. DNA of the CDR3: TGTGCCAGCAGCCGGGAGGGCTACGAGCAGTACTTC. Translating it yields CASSREGYEQYF.